One sample yielded the 22 T cell receptor beta chains listed below, sequenced in a study of T cell changes during pregnancy in multiple sclerosis. TCRdb's copy holds only in-frame clones and misses some; the assay was immunoSEQ multiplex PCR. Of some 16,000 clones listed, 84% are singletons. The source material was CD8+ T cells from peripheral blood mononuclear cells, sampled in the second trimester of pregnancy. These receptors were collected from a female donor in good health, enrolled as a control in a pregnancy study.

The V call is TRBV27, the J call TRBJ1-5; unclear D gene. The CDR3 consists of 14 residues. Trimming removed 11 bases from V and 2 bases from J, with 16 bases in between. Germline V lookup: CDR1 MNHEY, CDR2 SMNVEV (reference sequence). The CDR3 coding sequence is TGTGCCTCTTCTCGGGTTTTTGGCAATCAGCCCCAGCATTTT. It specifies CASSRVFGNQPQHF.

The V and J genes are TRBV5-1 and TRBJ2-2; a possible D gene is TRBD1 (5 bases). The CDR3 consists of 15 residues. Germline V CDR1 and CDR2: SGHRS, YFSETQ. V lost 0 bases and J lost 8, with 14 bases in between. The CDR3 DNA sequence: TGCGCCAGCAGCTTGGAGGGCGCCCAGGGTGGGGAGCTGTTTTTT. Translated, it gives CASSLEGAQGGELFF.

This clone was seen a single time. V gene TRBV5-1 combines with J gene TRBJ1-6; tentative D call: TRBD1 (5 bases). V lost 4 bases to trimming and J lost 6 bases, with 11 bases between them. Per the germline V gene, CDR1 is SGHRS and CDR2 is YFSETQ. The CDR3 has 14 residues. The CDR3, as DNA: TGCGCCAGCAGCCATGGGGGGTCTAATTCACCCCTCCACTTT. As protein: CASSHGGSNSPLHF.

V usage is TRBV14 and J usage is TRBJ2-1, with D tentatively TRBD2 (7 bases). The CDR3 runs 15 residues. CDR1 SGHDN and CDR2 FVKESK come from the germline V gene. Deletions cut 5 bases from V and 4 bases from J, with 15 bases between. CDR3 protein: CASSIRGGQYNEQFF. Written as DNA, the CDR3 is TGTGCCAGCAGCATAAGGGGGGGCCAATACAATGAGCAGTTCTTC.

The V call is TRBV30, the J call TRBJ1-5; a weak D match, TRBD1 (6 bases). CDR3 size: 17 residues. Trimming took 0 bases from V and 4 from J, leaving 19 bases between them. The germline gives CDR1 GTSNPN, CDR2 SVGIG (reference sequence). CDR3 in DNA: TGTGCCTGGAGTGTGTGGGGGGGCGGGACGGAGAATCAGCCCCAGCATTTT. Translation gives CAWSVWGGGTENQPQHF.

The V call is TRBV10-3, the J call TRBJ2-7; TRBD1 is a possible D gene (6 bases). Trimming removed 0 bases at V and 2 bases at J, with 14 bases between. Germline-derived CDR1 and CDR2 are ENHRY and SYGVKD. The CDR3 loop spans 16 amino acids. Here the CDR3 DNA reads TGTGCCATCAGTGAGTCGCAGGGGCCGCCTCCCTACGAGCAGTACTTC. Translation: CAISESQGPPPYEQYF.

V is TRBV11-2 and J is TRBJ2-7, with 7 bases matching TRBD1. Germline values: CDR1 SGHAT, CDR2 FQNNGV. V gave up 1 base and J gave up 3 bases; unmatched junction bases: 3. The CDR3 consists of 14 residues. The CDR3 DNA follows: TGTGCCAGCAGCTTAGGTGACAGGGTCTACGAGCAGTACTTC. Its protein is CASSLGDRVYEQYF.

The chain is built from TRBV4-2 and TRBJ2-3; 9 bases are shared with TRBD2. Losses at the gene ends were 4 bases for V and 0 bases for J; bases not matched to a gene: 5. CDR1 and CDR2 from the germline V gene are LGHNA and YNFKEQ. This CDR3 has 16 residues. The DNA of the CDR3 is TGTGCCAGCAGCCCACCGCTAGCGGGGAGCACAGATACGCAGTATTTT. This sequence encodes CASSPPLAGSTDTQYF.

The rearrangement uses TRBV11-2 and TRBJ2-7; 9 bases map to TRBD1. Germline CDR1 is SGHAT and CDR2 is FQNNGV. Unmatched junction bases numbered 11, after V lost 4 bases and J lost 4 bases. The CDR3 totals 16 residues. The CDR3 region is CASSWWAQGAGYEQYF. In nucleotides, the CDR3 is TGTGCCAGCAGCTGGTGGGCACAGGGGGCTGGGTACGAGCAGTACTTC.

V usage is TRBV4-3 and J usage is TRBJ1-1, with D perhaps matching TRBD1 (6 bases). Germline lookup yields CDR1 LGHNA and CDR2 YSLEER. V gave up 3 bases and J gave up 1 base, with 15 bases separating them. This CDR3 contains 16 residues. CDR3 amino acids: CASSQGTSAGNTEAFF. CDR3 DNA sequence: TGCGCCAGCAGCCAGGGGACAAGCGCGGGGAACACTGAAGCTTTCTTT.

V is TRBV4-3 and J is TRBJ2-3; no clear D. The CDR3 runs to 13 residues. Germline values: CDR1 LGHNA, CDR2 YSLEER. With 4 bases removed from V and 6 bases from J, the gap between germline ends came to 11 bases. CDR3 sequence (DNA): TGCGCCAGCAGCCCCCGCCTCGGGGATACGCAGTATTTT. Translating it yields CASSPRLGDTQYF.

This rearrangement joins TRBV9 to TRBJ1-1; tentatively, D is TRBD1 (5 bases). The CDR3 covers 14 residues. The germline CDR1 and CDR2 sequences are SGDLS and YYNGEE. Trimming shortened V by 3 bases and J by 0 bases, and 9 bases separated the two germline ends. The CDR3 sequence is CASSGGGLNTEAFF. The CDR3 region has the DNA TGTGCCAGCAGCGGGGGGGGACTGAACACTGAAGCTTTCTTT.

This chain joins TRBV27 and TRBJ1-2; tentatively, D is TRBD1 (5 bases). V was pared by 6 bases and J by 2 bases, with 7 bases between. The CDR3 is 12 amino acids. CDR1 and CDR2 from the germline V gene are MNHEY and SMNVEV (reference sequence). The CDR3 protein is CASRAGNYGYTF. CDR3 nucleotide sequence: TGTGCCAGCAGGGCAGGGAACTATGGCTACACCTTC.

V gene TRBV27 combines with J gene TRBJ2-1; D perhaps matches TRBD1 (5 bases). V dropped 5 bases and J dropped 2 bases, with 16 bases sitting between them. There are 16 residues in the CDR3. CDR1 and CDR2 (germline): MNHEY, SMNVEV (reference sequence). The CDR3 protein is CASSPLQGVTYNEQFF. CDR3 in DNA: TGTGCCAGCAGTCCCCTACAAGGGGTCACCTACAATGAGCAGTTCTTC.

This chain connects TRBV7-9 to TRBJ1-1, with D unresolved. V was clipped by 3 bases and J by 1 base, with 9 bases between them. The CDR3 sequence is 14 residues long. Germline V gene lookup returns CDR1 SEHNR and CDR2 FQNEAQ (reference sequence). CDR3 nucleotides: TGTGCCAGCAGCTTGTATGCAGGGAACACTGAAGCTTTCTTT. It specifies CASSLYAGNTEAFF.

The chain uses TRBV4-3 and TRBJ2-7; 8 bases fit TRBD1. Germline-derived CDR1 and CDR2 are LGHNA and YSLEER. The CDR3 contains 15 residues. V lost 0 bases, J lost 0 bases, and 1 base stayed unmatched. CDR3 sequence reads: CASSQDTGGSYEQYF. The DNA of the CDR3 is TGCGCCAGCAGCCAAGATACAGGGGGCTCCTACGAGCAGTACTTC.

V gene TRBV4-3 combines with J gene TRBJ1-2; D not certain. The germline gives CDR1 LGHNA, CDR2 YSLEER. This CDR3 has 15 amino acids. The V gene lost 2 bases and the J gene lost 0 bases, with 10 bases spanning the gap. In DNA form, the CDR3 reads TGCGCCAGCAGCCAACAACAGACAACTAACTATGGCTACACCTTC. Protein sequence: CASSQQQTTNYGYTF.

The chain is built from TRBV27 and TRBJ2-3; D gene uncertain. This CDR3 region has 13 residues. V shed 0 bases and J shed 6 bases, with 7 bases lying between them. Germline lookup yields CDR1 MNHEY and CDR2 SMNVEV (reference sequence). The CDR3 here is CASSLSPQDTQYF. CDR3 DNA: TGTGCCAGCAGTTTATCCCCCCAGGATACGCAGTATTTT.

J is TRBJ1-1 and V is TRBV27; 8 nucleotides align to TRBD1. CDR1 MNHEY and CDR2 SMNVEV come from the germline V gene (reference sequence). Trimming removed 3 bases from V and 1 base from J; junction bases left unmatched: 7. This CDR3 has 16 residues. The CDR3, as DNA: TGTGCCAGCAGTTTCAGGGGGCGCCCGGGGAACACTGAAGCTTTCTTT. Residues: CASSFRGRPGNTEAFF.

Only one count was recorded for this clone. The V call is TRBV6-5, the J call TRBJ2-5; 10 bases are shared with TRBD2. CDR3 length: 16 residues. V lost 3 bases and J lost 3; bases outside the gene matches: 7. Germline V gene data show CDR1 as MNHEY and CDR2 as SVGAGI. CDR3 sequence reads: CASSYEAGGPKETQYF. The CDR3 DNA reads as TGTGCCAGCAGTTATGAAGCGGGGGGGCCGAAAGAGACCCAGTACTTC.

Only one count was recorded for this clone. V and J are TRBV7-9 and TRBJ2-3; D perhaps matches TRBD2 (5 bases). Germline-derived CDR1 and CDR2 are SEHNR and FQNEAQ (reference sequence). Trimming cost V 8 bases and J 6 bases, with 6 bases left between them. The CDR3 is 10 residues long. CDR3 sequence: CASRGDTQYF. CDR3 coding DNA: TGTGCCAGCCGAGGGGATACGCAGTATTTT.

The chain employs TRBV19 and TRBJ1-1; no reliable D call. CDR1 is LNHDA, CDR2 SQIVND, per germline (reference sequence). V lost 3 bases and J 2 bases, leaving 7 bases between the germline ends. The CDR3 has 13 amino acids. The CDR3 loop reads CASSIGFNTEAFF. The CDR3 DNA follows: TGTGCCAGTAGTATCGGGTTTAACACTGAAGCTTTCTTT.